The next 18 T cell receptor beta chains were all read from a single sample in a study of T cells in Graves' hyperthyroidism and ophthalmopathy. RNA transcripts yielded amplified TCR beta CDR3 regions. In the first-round RT-PCR of the TCR CDR3, the HTBI primer set was used. TCRdb used MiXCR to reprocess the multiplex PCR reads, holding one entry per CDR3 protein. The sample contains 210,000 or so distinct CDR3 sequences, roughly 15% of which appear only once. The sample was blood. Receptors originate from a man aged 50-59 years with Graves' hyperthyroidism.

The CDR3 reads CASSIKNRDLDQPQHF. The CDR3 bases are TGTGCCAGTAGTATCAAAAACAGGGACCTTGATCAGCCCCAGCATTTT. V and J are TRBV19 and TRBJ1-5, with D perhaps matching TRBD1 (6 bases). The CDR3 consists of 16 residues. CDR1 is LNHDA and CDR2 is SQIVND in the germline V gene (reference sequence). Deletions cut 3 bases from V and 5 bases from J, with 17 bases between.

A single count supports this clonotype. This chain connects TRBV6-2 or TRBV6-3 to TRBJ2-7; 9 nucleotides line up with TRBD2. This CDR3 contains 16 residues. Germline CDR1 and CDR2: MNHEY and SVGEGT. Trimming at V came to 2 bases and at J to 5 bases, leaving 10 bases not matched to a gene. The CDR3 nucleotides read TGTGCCAGCAGTTACGGTGCGGGAGGGCTTTCGAACGAGCAGTACTTC. Translation gives CASSYGAGGLSNEQYF.

This clonotype has more than one count but fewer than ten. The chain has TRBV12-3 or TRBV12-4 and TRBJ2-2; D is perhaps TRBD2 (6 bases). The V end lost 6 bases, the J end lost 5 bases, and 19 bases lay between the germline ends. This CDR3 is built from 16 residues. CDR3 bases: TGTGCCAGCAGGTCTTCCGGGACTCCGATAACCGGGGAGCTGTTTTTT. As protein: CASRSSGTPITGELFF.

This clonotype was seen many times. The chain uses TRBV6-1 and TRBJ2-5; no definite D call. Germline CDR1 MNHNS, CDR2 SASEGT. This CDR3 region has 15 residues. Trimming shortened V by 8 bases and J by 5 bases, and 21 bases separated the two germline ends. CDR3 protein: CASQRRLQTWETQYF. DNA of the CDR3: TGTGCCAGCCAGAGGCGGCTACAAACATGGGAGACCCAGTACTTC.

The chain combines TRBV6-1 with TRBJ1-2; TRBD1 is a possible D gene (5 bases). This CDR3 has 14 residues. V lost 10 bases to trimming and J lost 4 bases, with 19 bases between them. In germline, CDR1 is MNHNS, CDR2 SASEGT. The CDR3 spells CATVGHPSGYGYTF. CDR3 sequence (DNA): TGTGCCACCGTAGGACATCCTTCTGGCTATGGCTACACCTTC.

The V and J genes are TRBV5-1 and TRBJ1-1, with D possibly TRBD1 on 5 matching bases. The germline V and J ends were trimmed by 0 bases and 3 bases, with 9 bases remaining between them. The CDR3 sequence is 14 residues long. Germline V gives CDR1 SGHRS, CDR2 YFSETQ. CDR3: CASSLGGIYTEAFF. CDR3 DNA sequence: TGCGCCAGCAGCTTGGGGGGGATTTACACTGAAGCTTTCTTT.

This sequence joins TRBV10-2 and TRBJ1-1, with 7 bases lining up with TRBD1. Looked up from germline, CDR1 is WSHSY and CDR2 is SAAADI. The CDR3 contains 15 residues. Trimming cost V 6 bases and J 3 bases; bases outside gene matches: 10. The CDR3, as DNA: TGCGCCAGCAGAGACGACAGGGCCAGTTACACTGAAGCTTTCTTT. It translates to CASRDDRASYTEAFF.

This chain links TRBV20-1 with TRBJ1-4; D is ambiguous. V lost 6 bases, J lost 0 bases, and 14 bases lay in between. This CDR3 region has 15 residues. Germline assignment: CDR1 DFQATT and CDR2 SNEGSKA (reference sequence). CDR3 protein: CSAPLPIATNEKLFF. The CDR3 DNA sequence: TGCAGTGCCCCCCTCCCCATTGCAACTAATGAAAAACTGTTTTTT.

This clonotype was observed many times. V usage is TRBV30 and J usage is TRBJ2-1; D perhaps matches TRBD2 (5 bases). The germline V gene encodes CDR1 GTSNPN and CDR2 SVGIG (reference sequence). V lost 0 bases to trimming and J lost 5 bases, with 11 bases between them. The CDR3 length is 14 residues. DNA of the CDR3: TGTGCCTGGAGTGTCGGTAGCGCACACAATGAGCAGTTCTTC. This encodes CAWSVGSAHNEQFF.

CDR3 coding DNA: TGTGCCAGCAGTTACTCGGGCAGCTCCTATAATTCACCCCTCCACTTT. Encoded protein: CASSYSGSSYNSPLHF. The rearrangement joins TRBV6-5 to TRBJ1-6; D is unclear. Trimming cost V 0 bases and J 0 bases, with 6 bases left between them. Germline lookup yields CDR1 MNHEY and CDR2 SVGAGI. The CDR3 consists of 16 residues.

This clonotype was seen repeatedly, ten times or more. This rearrangement joins TRBV2 to TRBJ1-5; the match to TRBD1 covers 10 bases. Germline V gene lookup returns CDR1 SNHLY and CDR2 FYNNEI. Unmatched junction bases numbered 7, after V lost 7 bases and J lost 4 bases. This CDR3 has 15 amino acids. The CDR3: CASIEGTGVNQPQHF. CDR3 sequence (DNA): TGTGCCAGCATCGAGGGGACAGGGGTAAATCAGCCCCAGCATTTT.

The chain recombines TRBV5-1 with TRBJ1-1; weak D call: TRBD1 (6 bases). The CDR3 has 17 residues. The V and J ends lost 4 bases and 0 bases respectively, with 19 bases between them. Germline V gene sequence: CDR1 SGHRS, CDR2 YFSETQ. The CDR3 DNA reads as TGCGCCAGCAGCGGGGGAGCGGGGGCGTCGATGAACACTGAAGCTTTCTTT. Translating it yields CASSGGAGASMNTEAFF.

On this clonotype: Possible read error: a much larger clone is one base away. The V and J genes are TRBV6-2 or TRBV6-3 and TRBJ2-1; 7 bases are a match to TRBD2. The CDR3 has 19 residues. Germline CDR1 MNHEY, CDR2 SVGEGT. CDR3 DNA: TGTGCCAGCAGTGGCCTCGGGGTAGCGGGTGGTAGCTCCCACAATGAGCAGTTCTTC. Translation gives CASSGLGVAGGSSHNEQFF.

This clonotype showed up just a few times. The chain recombines TRBV6-2 or TRBV6-3 with TRBJ1-2; D is perhaps TRBD1 (5 bases). V was clipped by 6 bases and J by 1 base, with 12 bases between them. The CDR3 consists of 14 residues. Germline V gene lookup returns CDR1 MNHEY and CDR2 SVGEGT. DNA for the CDR3: TGTGCCAGCAGCCCCCGGACAAATAACTATGGCTACACCTTC. As protein: CASSPRTNNYGYTF.

This clonotype was detected many times. The chain couples TRBV28 to TRBJ1-5, with D unclear. The germline gives CDR1 MDHEN, CDR2 SYDVKM. There are 14 residues in the CDR3. V lost 4 bases, J lost 7 bases, and 14 bases lay in between. CDR3 sequence (DNA): TGTGCCAGCAGTTCTGAACCCTTTGGGCAGCCCCAGCATTTT. Translated, it gives CASSSEPFGQPQHF.

This clonotype was recorded many times. The chain carries TRBV2 and TRBJ2-7; 14 bases align to TRBD2. From germline, CDR1 is SNHLY and CDR2 FYNNEI. The CDR3 runs 15 residues. The V and J ends lost 5 bases and 4 bases, in that order; junction bases with no gene match: 4. CDR3 amino acids: CASSRGTSGSYEQYF. CDR3 in DNA: TGTGCCAGCAGTCGTGGGACTAGCGGGAGTTACGAGCAGTACTTC. The full variable domain, completed using reference TRBV2 and TRBJ2-7, is EPEVTQTPSHQVTQMGQEVILRCVPISNHLYFYWYRQILGQKVEFLVSFYNNEISEKSEIFDDQFSVERPDGSNFTLKIRSTKLEDSAMYFCASSRGTSGSYEQYFGPGTRLTVT.

In regard to this clonotype: This clone may be a read error of a much larger clone one base away. The V and J genes are TRBV28 and TRBJ1-2; TRBD1 is a possible D gene (6 bases). The germline V gene encodes CDR1 MDHEN and CDR2 SYDVKM. The CDR3 is made up of 15 amino acids. CDR3 nucleotide sequence: TGTGCCGGCAGTTCCCCCGTTGGAGGGGGCTATGGCTACACCTTC. It yields the protein CAGSSPVGGGYGYTF.

This clonotype was recorded only once. The chain links TRBV30 to TRBJ2-7, with 9 bases aligning to TRBD2. The J segment lost 1 base and the V segment lost 3 bases, leaving 1 base of the junction unmatched. The CDR3 is 13 amino acids. The germline V gene encodes CDR1 GTSNPN and CDR2 SVGIG (reference sequence). CDR3 DNA: TGTGCCTGGAGGACTAGCGGTTCCTACGAGCAGTACTTC. Its protein is CAWRTSGSYEQYF.